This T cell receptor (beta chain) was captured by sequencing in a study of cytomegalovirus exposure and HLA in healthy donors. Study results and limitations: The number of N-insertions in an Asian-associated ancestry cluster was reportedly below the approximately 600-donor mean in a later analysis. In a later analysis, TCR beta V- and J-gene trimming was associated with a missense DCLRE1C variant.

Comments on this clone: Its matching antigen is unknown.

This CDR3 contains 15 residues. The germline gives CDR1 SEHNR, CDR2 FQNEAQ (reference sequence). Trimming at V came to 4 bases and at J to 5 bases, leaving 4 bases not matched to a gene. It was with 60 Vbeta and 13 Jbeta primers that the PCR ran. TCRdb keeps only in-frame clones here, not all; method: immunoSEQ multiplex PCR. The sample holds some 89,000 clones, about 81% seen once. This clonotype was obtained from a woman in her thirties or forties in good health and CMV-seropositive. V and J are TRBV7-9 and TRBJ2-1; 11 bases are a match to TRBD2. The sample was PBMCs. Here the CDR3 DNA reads TGTGCCAGCAGCTCCCAACTAGCGGGGGACAATGAGCAGTTCTTC. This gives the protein CASSSQLAGDNEQFF. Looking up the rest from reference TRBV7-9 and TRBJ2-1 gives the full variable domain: DTGVSQNPRHKITKRGQNVTFRCDPISEHNRLYWYRQTLGQGPEFLTYFQNEAQLEKSRLLSDRFSAERPKGSFSTLEIQRTEQGDSAMYLCASSSQLAGDNEQFFGPGTRLTVL.